These T cell receptor beta chains were read from a single sample in a study of T cell responses to AZD1222 COVID-19 vaccine. TCRdb keeps only in-frame clones here, not all; method: immunoSEQ multiplex PCR. The sample records 120,000 or so clones, approximately 86% being singletons. The input for sequencing was peripheral blood, taken on day 0 of AZD1222 vaccination. Receptor source: an adult in good health. CDR3s include the opening cysteine and the closing phenylalanine or tryptophan. The D gene is left open where the match is weak. The listing skips clone size in some rows; elsewhere it reads once, few, many or a size class.

. TRBJ2-5 TRBV9 . 17 TGTGCCAGCAGCGTACAGGGGCGGGGGAGCGGGCAAGAGACCCAGTACTTC CASSVQGRGSGQETQYF
. TRBJ1-5 TRBV6-5 . 16 TGTGCCAGCAGTTTCTATTCCGGGACCGACAATCAGCCCCAGCATTTT CASSFYSGTDNQPQHF
. TRBJ1-6 TRBV10-3 . 13 TGTGCCATCAATCAGGACCTAGGGTCACCCCTCCACTTT CAINQDLGSPLHF
. TRBJ2-7 TRBV28 . 11 TGTGCCAGCAGGCCATCCTACGAGCAGTACTTC CASRPSYEQYF
. TRBJ2-2 TRBV9 TRBD2 15 TGTGCCAGCAGCGTAGCCGGGGGGGCGTCCGGGGAGCTGTTTTTT CASSVAGGASGELFF
. TRBJ1-2 TRBV7-9 . 11 TGTGCCAGCAGCAACCGGGACACGGGCACCTTC CASSNRDTGTF
. TRBJ1-5 TRBV18 TRBD1 17 TGTGCCAGCTCAAATGGACAGGGGATGTATAGCAATCAGCCCCAGCATTTT CASSNGQGMYSNQPQHF
few TRBJ2-2 TRBV18 TRBD1 14 TGTGCCAGCTCACCAGCACAGGGGGCCGGGGAGCTGTTTTTT CASSPAQGAGELFF
. TRBJ2-1 TRBV14 . 14 TGTGCCAGCAGCCAAGAGGCAAGCGGCGATGAGCAGTTCTTC CASSQEASGDEQFF
. TRBJ1-1 TRBV7-9 . 16 TGTGCCAGCAGCTTAGGGGTTCTGGGACCCCCATCTGAAGCTTTCTTT CASSLGVLGPPSEAFF
. TRBJ1-5 TRBV30 . 13 TGTGCCTGGAGTGTAAGAAGGGACCAGCCCCAGCATTTT CAWSVRRDQPQHF
. TRBJ2-3 TRBV28 . 15 TGTGCCAGCCATAGAGGACCGACGTATGGGGATACGCAGTATTTT CASHRGPTYGDTQYF
. TRBJ2-7 TRBV7-9 . 12 TGTGCCAGCACATCGGTGGACTACGAGCAGTACTTC CASTSVDYEQYF
. TRBJ1-6 TRBV4-3 TRBD1 13 TGCGCCAGCCGGACAGGGTTGAATTCACCCCTCCACTTT CASRTGLNSPLHF
. TRBJ1-6 TRBV28 . 15 TGTGCCAGCACCCAGGGGCAGCCCAATAGTTCACCCCTCCACTTT CASTQGQPNSSPLHF
. TRBJ1-5 TRBV28 . 14 TGTGCCAGCAGTCCAGGGGAGTTTTATCAGCCCCAGCATTTT CASSPGEFYQPQHF